The subject of this entry is one T cell receptor beta chain. Its antigen is as yet unknown. In the PCR, 60 Vbeta and 13 Jbeta primers were used. Repertoires were generated with immunoSEQ multiplex PCR, while TCRdb's copy carries only in-frame clones and drops some. The sample has about 150,000 clones, around 79% seen once. Trimming pared 5 bases from V and 6 bases from J, leaving 10 bases between. The CDR3 consists of 12 residues. The germline gives CDR1 SGHNT, CDR2 YENEEA. These data originate in a study of cytomegalovirus exposure and HLA in healthy donors. In the study overall: Of a few hundred genotyped donors, more than 65% grouped in the Caucasian-associated ancestry cluster.

Study results and limitations: Some TCR beta chains (over 150 of them) were listed as cytomegalovirus-associated. It was likely that a cluster of highly shared sequence variants was a sequencing artifact. Earlier analysis found most TCR beta V segments productive about 87% or about 30% of the time.

What was sequenced was PBMCs. The source is a male donor in good health and CMV-seronegative. The genes are TRBV11-3 and TRBJ1-2, with a possible D match to TRBD1 (5 bases). The CDR3 nucleotides are TGTGCCAGCAGCCAAAGGGGTCATGGCTACACCTTC. It yields the protein CASSQRGHGYTF. The full variable domain, in which reference TRBV11-3 and TRBJ1-2 provide the parts outside the CDR3, is EAGVVQSPRYKIIEKKQPVAFWCNPISGHNTLYWYLQNLGQGPELLIRYENEEAVDDSQLPKDRFSAERLKGVDSTLKIQPAELGDSAVYLCASSQRGHGYTFGSGTRLTVV.